Shown below are 15 T cell receptor beta chains from a single sample sequenced in a study of cytomegalovirus exposure and HLA in healthy donors. The PCR ran on 60 Vbeta and 13 Jbeta primers. Here immunoSEQ multiplex PCR was the method, and the copy in TCRdb shows in-frame clones only, minus some. Of 140,000 to 150,000 clones in the sample, approximately 9% were seen once. Sequences were obtained from PBMCs. These receptor sequences come from a male donor in good health and CMV-seronegative.

The chain uses TRBV28 and TRBJ1-3; 9 bases are a match to TRBD1. Per germline, CDR1 MDHEN and CDR2 SYDVKM. The V gene end was trimmed by 5 bases and the J gene end by 4 bases; junction bases not matched to a gene: 9. The CDR3 extends over 16 amino acids. The CDR3 DNA sequence: TGTGCCAGCAGTAGAGAACAGGGGGCGATAGGAAACACCATATATTTT. This translates into CASSREQGAIGNTIYF. Full variable domain (remainder filled in from reference TRBV28 and TRBJ1-3): DVKVTQSSRYLVKRTGEKVFLECVQDMDHENMFWYRQDPGLGLRLIYFSYDVKMKEKGDIPEGYSVSREKKERFSLILESASTNQTSMYLCASSREQGAIGNTIYFGEGSWLTVV.

This clone was picked up a small number of times. The chain employs TRBV2 and TRBJ2-1; the match to TRBD2 covers 12 bases. Germline-derived CDR1 and CDR2 are SNHLY and FYNNEI. V lost 3 bases and J lost 8; bases outside the gene matches: 5. The CDR3 runs to 15 residues. CDR3 DNA: TGTGCCAGCAGTGACCCTAGCGGGAGGGCATATGAGCAGTTCTTC. Protein product: CASSDPSGRAYEQFF.

This chain connects TRBV4-2 to TRBJ2-1; 9 bases are shared with TRBD2. CDR1 is LGHNA, CDR2 YNFKEQ, per germline. Trimming removed 0 bases from V and 5 bases from J; junction bases left unmatched: 11. This CDR3 is built from 18 residues. CDR3 amino acids: CASSQEYLGLAGHNEQFF. Written as DNA, the CDR3 is TGTGCCAGCAGCCAAGAATATCTAGGGCTAGCGGGGCACAATGAGCAGTTCTTC.

V usage is TRBV7-9 and J usage is TRBJ2-3; 7 nucleotides agree with TRBD1. The ends lost 5 bases at V and 1 base at J; junction bases unmatched: 3. The CDR3 is 14 amino acids. Germline V CDR1 and CDR2: SEHNR, FQNEAQ (reference sequence). CDR3 coding DNA: TGTGCCAGCAGCCCCGGACAGGGCACAGATACGCAGTATTTT. The encoded protein is CASSPGQGTDTQYF.

This clone came up a few times. The chain is built from TRBV28 and TRBJ2-3; 8 bases line up with TRBD1. This CDR3 has 15 amino acids. Germline V gene sequence: CDR1 MDHEN, CDR2 SYDVKM. The junction had 7 bases not matched to a gene; V was cut back by 2 bases and J by 6 bases. Here the CDR3 reads CASSLQGALPDTQYF. The DNA for the CDR3 is TGTGCCAGCAGTTTACAGGGGGCCCTCCCCGATACGCAGTATTTT.

The chain carries TRBV28 and TRBJ1-5; D not resolved. Trimming removed 5 bases from V and 0 bases from J, with 8 bases in between. This CDR3 is 14 amino acids long. Germline CDR1 and CDR2: MDHEN and SYDVKM. The CDR3 DNA follows: TGTGCCAGCAGTATGACACTTAGCAATCAGCCCCAGCATTTT. Translation: CASSMTLSNQPQHF.

This clone was detected only a few times. The chain is built from TRBV7-9 and TRBJ1-1, with TRBD1 as a possible D gene (5 bases). Trimming took 3 bases from V and 3 from J, leaving 11 bases between them. The CDR3 is 14 amino acids. The V gene's germline CDR1 is SEHNR and CDR2 FQNEAQ (reference sequence). Here the CDR3 DNA reads TGTGCCAGCAGCTTGGCAGGGAGGGACACTGAAGCTTTCTTT. Amino acids: CASSLAGRDTEAFF.

This clone was recorded a few times. V gene TRBV19 combines with J gene TRBJ1-1; 9 nucleotides match TRBD1. The CDR3 has 16 amino acids. Trimming cost V 1 base and J 1 base; bases outside gene matches: 4. Germline V gives CDR1 LNHDA, CDR2 SQIVND (reference sequence). CDR3 in DNA: TGTGCCAGTAGTATAGCTCCGGGACAGGGGAACACTGAAGCTTTCTTT. Residues: CASSIAPGQGNTEAFF.

This clone has more than one count but fewer than ten. V usage is TRBV6-5 and J usage is TRBJ2-7; 7 bases match TRBD2. This CDR3 region has 16 residues. Trimming cost V 0 bases and J 0 bases; bases outside gene matches: 5. CDR1 is MNHEY, CDR2 SVGAGI, per germline. The CDR3 protein is CASSYSGGERSYEQYF. In DNA form, the CDR3 reads TGTGCCAGCAGTTACTCGGGGGGGGAACGCTCCTACGAGCAGTACTTC.

V and J are TRBV6-6 and TRBJ2-7; 9 nucleotides agree with TRBD2. The length of the CDR3 is 16 residues. V lost 0 bases, J lost 5 bases, and 8 bases stayed unmatched. The germline V gene has CDR1 MNHNY and CDR2 SVGAGI (reference sequence). CDR3 residues: CASSYSWREGKNEQYF. The DNA for the CDR3 is TGTGCCAGCAGTTACTCGTGGCGGGAGGGCAAGAACGAGCAGTACTTC.

The chain links TRBV11-1 to TRBJ1-1; a possible D gene is TRBD1 (5 bases). The CDR3 runs 14 residues. Trimming cost V 2 bases and J 5 bases, with 12 bases left between them. Germline CDR1 SGHAT, CDR2 FQDESV (reference sequence). The CDR3 reads CASSLNAGLTEAFF. In DNA form, the CDR3 reads TGTGCCAGCAGCTTAAACGCGGGACTAACTGAAGCTTTCTTT.

In this sample, this clone turned up a few times. The rearrangement links TRBV28 to TRBJ1-2; perhaps TRBD1 as D (5 bases). CDR3 length equals 15 residues. Germline loops: CDR1 MDHEN, CDR2 SYDVKM. Between the trimmed V and J ends, which lost 5 bases and 6 bases, there was a span of 19 bases. Written as DNA, the CDR3 is TGTGCCAGCAGTCCACCGGGGGGGGGAGGACATGGCTACACCTTC. Translation gives CASSPPGGGGHGYTF.

CDR3: CASSFGYEQYF. The CDR3, as DNA: TGTGCCAGCAGTTTCGGTTACGAGCAGTACTTC. The V and J genes are TRBV6-6 and TRBJ2-7; D is unresolved. The CDR3 covers 11 residues. Trimming stripped 4 bases from V and 4 bases from J, with 5 bases between. Germline CDR1 MNHNY, CDR2 SVGAGI (reference sequence).

The chain couples TRBV28 to TRBJ1-3, with 8 positions matching TRBD1. Germline V gene data show CDR1 as MDHEN and CDR2 as SYDVKM. The CDR3 sequence is 16 residues long. V lost 3 bases and J lost 5; bases outside the gene matches: 9. The CDR3 is CASSLGGQGLRNTIYF. DNA of the CDR3: TGTGCCAGCAGTTTGGGAGGACAGGGACTACGAAACACCATATATTTT.

This clone has more than one count but fewer than ten. This sequence joins TRBV2 and TRBJ2-5; D is perhaps TRBD1 (5 bases). CDR3 size: 15 residues. V was cut by 6 bases and J by 4 bases, with 18 bases left in between. Germline values: CDR1 SNHLY, CDR2 FYNNEI. CDR3 DNA: TGTGCCAGCAGGCCTCAGGGCGAAAGTTTAGAGACCCAGTACTTC. It encodes CASRPQGESLETQYF.